This T cell receptor beta chain appears in the sequencing data of a study of vaccination effects on CD4 cells after COVID-19. The assay was immunoSEQ multiplex PCR, and TCRdb's table has in-frame clones only and misses some. The sample gives 20,000 to 25,000 clones, approximately 70% of which show up once; 12% is in the top ten. Before sequencing took place, the ViraFEST assay used viral peptide pools to expand antigen-specific CD4+ T cells. Cells that had been cultured for about 10 days were the source of isolated CD4+ T cells. It was on days 3 and 7 that half the medium was replaced with IL-2 medium. A word on this clone: Its antigen is unknown.

CDR3 length: 15 amino acids. Germline values: CDR1 SGHAT, CDR2 FQNNGV. Unmatched junction bases numbered 6, after V lost 5 bases and J lost 1 base. Findings and limits, study-wide: Small numbers of convalescent patients limited the study. It also lacked early post-infection timepoints.

The sample here was CD4+ T cells from PBMCs cultured with HCoV-229E spike peptides, taken before COVID-19 vaccination. This clonotype was sampled from a human donor who received a COVID-19 vaccine. The rearrangement links TRBV11-2 to TRBJ2-7; 9 bases are a match to TRBD1. The CDR3 loop is CASSPGQGPSYEQYF. The CDR3 bases are TGTGCCAGCAGCCCGGGACAGGGCCCATCCTACGAGCAGTACTTC.